This T cell receptor beta chain was found in a study of cytomegalovirus exposure and HLA in healthy donors. This CDR3 is 13 amino acids long. Germline lookup yields CDR1 SQVTM and CDR2 ANQGSEA. V lost 4 bases, J lost 4 bases, and 13 bases lay in between. Primers included in the PCR were 60 Vbeta and 13 Jbeta primers. Here immunoSEQ multiplex PCR was the method, and the copy in TCRdb shows in-frame clones only, minus some. The profile shows fewer than 200,000 clones, around 90% of them singletons. The sequencing sample was made of PBMCs. The chain uses TRBV29-1 and TRBJ1-1, with a weak D call TRBD1 (5 bases). The receptor was derived from a boy younger than 10 in good health and CMV-seronegative. The CDR3, as DNA: TGCAGCGTTGCCCAGGGAGCGGGCACTGAAGCTTTCTTT. Translating it yields CSVAQGAGTEAFF.